These T cell receptor beta chains were read from a single sample in a study of identical twins' blood T cells. Each CDR3 protein is one row after TCRdb ran MiXCR on the 5' RACE reads. The sample holds 300,000 to 400,000 distinct CDR3 sequences, under 30% seen once. Sequenced input: PBMCs. Every receptor here comes from a woman aged 18-55 years in good health. Each CDR3 is given with its conserved first and last residue. D genes are given only for firm matches. Size tells how often a clone was seen (once, few, many) or the class of an expanded clone, and some rows leave it out.

CDR3 DNA,CDR3 protein,clone size,D gene,J gene,V gene
TGTGCCAGCAGCCCGCGACAGAAAAACACTGAAGCTTTCTTT,CASSPRQKNTEAFF,-,-,TRBJ1-1,TRBV7-2
TGCAGGGGGTTAAGATCCTACAATGAGCAGTTCTTC,CRGLRSYNEQFF,-,-,TRBJ2-1,TRBV20-1
TGCGCCAGCAGCTCATCCGGGACAGGCGCCTACGAGCAGTACTTC,CASSSSGTGAYEQYF,-,TRBD1,TRBJ2-7,TRBV5-1
TGTGCCAGCATAGGACAGAATGAAGCTTTCTTT,CASIGQNEAFF,few,-,TRBJ1-1,TRBV7-4
TGTGCCAGCAGCCAAGGACGAGGGCAGTTCTTC,CASSQGRGQFF,-,-,TRBJ2-1,TRBV14
TGCAGTGCTAGAAGGACGGTTAGCAATCAGCCCCAGCATTTT,CSARRTVSNQPQHF,-,-,TRBJ1-5,TRBV20-1
TGTGCCACCAGCAGAGATATGACAGCCGAGCCGTTTTTT,CATSRDMTAEPFF,-,-,TRBJ2-2,TRBV15
TGTGCCAGCAGCCCATCACGGGACAGCAAAAACATTCAGTACTTC,CASSPSRDSKNIQYF,-,TRBD1,TRBJ2-4,TRBV7-9
TGTGCCAGCTCACCATCGGTGGACATCCCCCAGCATTTT,CASSPSVDIPQHF,-,-,TRBJ1-5,TRBV18
TGTGCCAGCAGCTTGTGGGGTAGGTTCACTGAAGCTTTCTTT,CASSLWGRFTEAFF,once,-,TRBJ1-1,TRBV5-4
TGCAGTGCTAGTCATTTGTCCTACAATGAGCAGTTCTTC,CSASHLSYNEQFF,few,-,TRBJ2-1,TRBV20-1
TGTGCCAGCAGCGTAGGGGAGGGATATTGGAATTCACCCCTCCACTTT,CASSVGEGYWNSPLHF,-,-,TRBJ1-6,TRBV9
TGTGCCAGCAGCGCAACTTCATTACGGAGCTCTGGAAACACCATATATTTT,CASSATSLRSSGNTIYF,few,-,TRBJ1-3,TRBV9
TGTGCCAGCAGCGTAGGTGGTAGCGGGATCCGCCCCTACGAGCAGTACTTC,CASSVGGSGIRPYEQYF,few,TRBD2,TRBJ2-7,TRBV9
TGTGCCAGCAGCAAAGAAGACGGGGAGCTGTTTTTT,CASSKEDGELFF,few,-,TRBJ2-2,TRBV21-1
TGTGCCAGCAGTCCGGGGACAGGGGGTAGCAATCAGCCCCAGCATTTT,CASSPGTGGSNQPQHF,few,TRBD1,TRBJ1-5,TRBV12-3/TRBV12-4
TGCGCCAGCAGCTCGGACAGGGGACGACCGTGGGACACTGAAGCTTTCTTT,CASSSDRGRPWDTEAFF,-,TRBD1,TRBJ1-1,TRBV4-1
TGTGCCAGCAGCCTCGGTGGGCCGAAACACACCTTC,CASSLGGPKHTF,-,-,TRBJ1-2,TRBV7-2
TGTGCCAGCAGCTTACGGACAGGGGGCGAAGCTTTCTTT,CASSLRTGGEAFF,few,TRBD1,TRBJ1-1,TRBV7-9
TGTGCCAGCAGCTTGGAAACAGGGTACCAAGAGACCCAGTACTTC,CASSLETGYQETQYF,-,-,TRBJ2-5,TRBV5-6
TGCGCCAGCAGCCATGACGGATTTGGAAACACCATATATTTT,CASSHDGFGNTIYF,-,-,TRBJ1-3,TRBV4-3
TGTGCTAGTGGTTGGGACAGGGGGTCCTGCAATGAGCAGTTCTTC,CASGWDRGSCNEQFF,-,TRBD1,TRBJ2-1,TRBV12-5
TGTGCCAGCAGTTCGATAAGGGAGACGTATGGCTACACCTTC,CASSSIRETYGYTF,few,-,TRBJ1-2,TRBV7-2
TGTGCCAGCAGTTTAATTCCCCGAGAGCAGTACTTC,CASSLIPREQYF,few,-,TRBJ2-7,TRBV12-3/TRBV12-4
TGCAGTGTTAGGCTTAGCAATCAGCCCCAGCATTTT,CSVRLSNQPQHF,few,-,TRBJ1-5,TRBV20-1
TGTGCCATCAGTGGAGGGCCTGCAACTAATGAAAAACTGTTTTTT,CAISGGPATNEKLFF,-,-,TRBJ1-4,TRBV10-3
TGCAGTGCTAGACTCGGTAGTTCGGCGTTGTTCTTC,CSARLGSSALFF,-,-,TRBJ2-1,TRBV20-1
TGCGCCAGCAGCCAAGGGTTAGCGGAAAACTACGAGCAGTACTTC,CASSQGLAENYEQYF,-,-,TRBJ2-7,TRBV4-3
TGTGCCAGCAGCTTCCGACCTAACGACGAGACCCAGTACTTC,CASSFRPNDETQYF,-,-,TRBJ2-5,TRBV5-8
TGTGCCAGCAGCTTTCGATCCACAGATACGCAGTATTTT,CASSFRSTDTQYF,few,-,TRBJ2-3,TRBV13
TGCAGCGTTGAGGACAGGGAAGACTATGGCTACACCTTC,CSVEDREDYGYTF,many,TRBD1,TRBJ1-2,TRBV29-1
TGCGCCAGCAGAGATGAGCGACTCACTGGAAACACCATATATTTT,CASRDERLTGNTIYF,few,-,TRBJ1-3,TRBV5-1
TGTGCCAGTATACGGGACCCTTTATCAGTTGGCTACACCTTC,CASIRDPLSVGYTF,-,-,TRBJ1-2,TRBV19
TGTGCCAGCAGAGCACAGGGCTCGAACACCGGGGAGCTGTTTTTT,CASRAQGSNTGELFF,-,-,TRBJ2-2,TRBV6-1
TGTGCCAGCAGTGAAGCCGTTAGCGTTACCGGGGAGCTGTTTTTT,CASSEAVSVTGELFF,many,-,TRBJ2-2,TRBV6-1
TGTGCCGGCAGCCAGGGGAAAGATACGCAGTATTTT,CAGSQGKDTQYF,-,-,TRBJ2-3,TRBV3-1
TGTACCAGCAGGAAAAGCGGGAGCTCCTACAATGAGCAGTTCTTC,CTSRKSGSSYNEQFF,-,TRBD2,TRBJ2-1,TRBV9
TGTGCCAGTTCGGGACTAGCCGACTACGAGCAGTACTTC,CASSGLADYEQYF,few,TRBD2,TRBJ2-7,TRBV19
TGTGCCGGCAGCCTTCAGGAGAGTTCCTACAATGATCAGTTCTTC,CAGSLQESSYNDQFF,-,-,TRBJ2-1,TRBV11-3
TGTGCCAGCAGCTTAATTTCGGTACGGCGGAACACCGGGGAGCTGTTTTTT,CASSLISVRRNTGELFF,-,-,TRBJ2-2,TRBV7-6
TGTGCCAGCAGCTTAGCGGGGGCCCCCACAGATACGCAGTATTTT,CASSLAGAPTDTQYF,few,-,TRBJ2-3,TRBV7-8
TGTGCCAGCAGCCCACGCCCAGGGCCCGACCCTTACGAGCAGTACTTC,CASSPRPGPDPYEQYF,-,-,TRBJ2-7,TRBV9
TGCGCCAGCAGCTTGACCCGGACAACTGGAAACACCATATATTTT,CASSLTRTTGNTIYF,few,-,TRBJ1-3,TRBV5-1
TGCAGTGCGCTACAGGGTTCCTATAATTCACCCCTCCACTTT,CSALQGSYNSPLHF,-,-,TRBJ1-6,TRBV20-1
TGCGCCAGCAGCTTTTTACAGGGGGGCAATCAGCCCCAGCATTTT,CASSFLQGGNQPQHF,-,TRBD1,TRBJ1-5,TRBV4-1
TGTGCCAGCAGCTCCGCCCGGACAGGGTTATTGAACACTGAAGCTTTCTTT,CASSSARTGLLNTEAFF,few,TRBD1,TRBJ1-1,TRBV5-8
TGCGCCATCAGGCGGGCAGATACGCAGTATTTT,CAIRRADTQYF,-,-,TRBJ2-3,TRBV5-1
TGCAGTGCTGTAAATAGCACAGATACGCAGTATTTT,CSAVNSTDTQYF,many,-,TRBJ2-3,TRBV20-1
TGTGCCAGTAGTTCCGGGGCGATAACTCAGCCCCAGCATTTT,CASSSGAITQPQHF,-,-,TRBJ1-5,TRBV19
TGTGCCACCCCAGACAGGGATGGCTACACCTTC,CATPDRDGYTF,few,TRBD1,TRBJ1-2,TRBV7-2
TGTGCCAGCAGCCGGATCGGTAGAACCTACAATGAGCAGTTCTTC,CASSRIGRTYNEQFF,few,-,TRBJ2-1,TRBV14
TGTGCCAGCAGGTCCGCCCGTCATAGCAGCACAGATACGCAGTATTTT,CASRSARHSSTDTQYF,-,-,TRBJ2-3,TRBV6-6
TGCAGCTTTCAGGGGGGCTTCAGTGAAGCTTTCTTT,CSFQGGFSEAFF,many,TRBD1,TRBJ1-1,TRBV29-1
TGCGCCAGCAGCTCCCCCTTCACAGATACGCAGTATTTT,CASSSPFTDTQYF,-,-,TRBJ2-3,TRBV5-1